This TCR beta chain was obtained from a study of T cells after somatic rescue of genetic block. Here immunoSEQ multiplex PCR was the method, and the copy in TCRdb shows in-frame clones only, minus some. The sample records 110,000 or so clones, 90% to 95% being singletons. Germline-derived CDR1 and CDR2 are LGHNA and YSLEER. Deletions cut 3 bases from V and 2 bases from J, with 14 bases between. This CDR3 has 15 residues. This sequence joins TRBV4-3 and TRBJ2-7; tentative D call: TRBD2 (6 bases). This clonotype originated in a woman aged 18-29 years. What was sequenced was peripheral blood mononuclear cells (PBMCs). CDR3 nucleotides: TGCGCCAGCAGCCAGCAACGGGGGACGGCCTACGAGCAGTACTTC. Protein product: CASSQQRGTAYEQYF.